These 10 T cell receptor beta chains share one sample of origin, sequenced in a study of blood T cell repertoires in COVID-19. Assay used: immunoSEQ multiplex PCR; TCRdb lists only in-frame clones, some missing. The data show 130,000 or so clones, 80% to 90% seen once. The specimen was peripheral blood. These receptors were obtained from a man in his sixties or seventies with active or convalescent COVID-19.

The chain is built from TRBV18 and TRBJ2-3; D is ambiguous. The CDR3 sequence is 13 residues long. CDR1 and CDR2 from the germline V gene are KGHSH and LQKENI. Trimming shortened V by 0 bases and J by 5 bases, and 6 bases separated the two germline ends. Here the CDR3 reads CASSPPSVDTQYF. Written as DNA, the CDR3 is TGTGCCAGCTCACCACCGAGTGTAGATACGCAGTATTTT.

The chain combines TRBV19 with TRBJ2-7; TRBD2 matches at 8 bases. The germline V gene has CDR1 LNHDA and CDR2 SQIVND (reference sequence). This CDR3 comprises 15 residues. The V segment lost 5 bases and the J segment 3 bases; nucleotides outside the gene matches: 9. CDR3 region: CASSPGAGAIYEQYF. For the CDR3, the DNA is TGTGCCAGTAGTCCCGGAGCGGGAGCTATCTACGAGCAGTACTTC. The whole variable domain, filled in from reference TRBV19 and TRBJ2-7, reads DGGITQSPKYLFRKEGQNVTLSCEQNLNHDAMYWYRQDPGQGLRLIYYSQIVNDFQKGDIAEGYSVSREKKESFPLTVTSAQKNPTAFYLCASSPGAGAIYEQYFGPGTRLTVT.

The chain couples TRBV18 to TRBJ2-1; D may be TRBD1 (5 bases). Trimming shortened V by 4 bases and J by 3 bases, and 16 bases separated the two germline ends. The CDR3 has 16 amino acids. Looked up from germline, CDR1 is KGHSH and CDR2 is LQKENI. CDR3 bases: TGTGCCAGCTCACTGGACGCTCAGACAGTCTACAATGAGCAGTTCTTC. Translation: CASSLDAQTVYNEQFF.

The chain uses TRBV11-3 and TRBJ2-3, with TRBD2 matching 7 bases. The V gene end was trimmed by 1 base and the J gene end by 2 bases; junction bases not matched to a gene: 3. Germline CDR1 and CDR2: SGHNT and YENEEA. CDR3 length equals 15 residues. CDR3 bases: TGTGCCAGCAGCTTAGGAGCGGGACCCACAGATACGCAGTATTTT. This sequence encodes CASSLGAGPTDTQYF.

The rearrangement joins TRBV11-3 to TRBJ1-2, with 7 positions matching TRBD1. Unmatched junction bases numbered 14, after V lost 0 bases and J lost 4 bases. The CDR3 is 18 amino acids. Per germline, CDR1 SGHNT and CDR2 YENEEA. CDR3: CASSLDGQERSFSYGYTF. The CDR3 nucleotides are TGTGCCAGCAGCTTAGACGGACAGGAACGTTCCTTTTCCTATGGCTACACCTTC.

The V gene is TRBV28, the J gene TRBJ1-1, with 11 nucleotides matching TRBD1. The V gene end was trimmed by 5 bases and the J gene end by 1 base; junction bases not matched to a gene: 6. The CDR3 contains 16 residues. Germline V lookup: CDR1 MDHEN, CDR2 SYDVKM. The CDR3 sequence is CASSGQGAGRNTEAFF. The DNA of the CDR3 is TGTGCCAGCAGTGGACAGGGGGCGGGTAGGAACACTGAAGCTTTCTTT. The variable domain in full, with the rest retrieved from reference TRBV28 and TRBJ1-1, is DVKVTQSSRYLVKRTGEKVFLECVQDMDHENMFWYRQDPGLGLRLIYFSYDVKMKEKGDIPEGYSVSREKKERFSLILESASTNQTSMYLCASSGQGAGRNTEAFFGQGTRLTVV.

The chain is built from TRBV5-1 and TRBJ2-1; 10 bases align to TRBD2. Germline values: CDR1 SGHRS, CDR2 YFSETQ. With V trimmed by 0 bases and J by 0 bases, 0 bases remained unmatched. The CDR3 spans 16 residues. The CDR3 sequence is CASSLVAGGSYNEQFF. The CDR3 DNA is TGCGCCAGCAGCTTGGTAGCGGGAGGCTCCTACAATGAGCAGTTCTTC.

The V call is TRBV7-9, the J call TRBJ2-1, with 7 bases identical to TRBD2. This CDR3 is built from 15 residues. The junction had 12 bases not matched to a gene; V was cut back by 5 bases and J by 8 bases. Germline CDR1 and CDR2: SEHNR and FQNEAQ (reference sequence). The CDR3 DNA is TGTGCCAGCAGCCCTAGCGGCGGCCCGAGGGATGAGCAGTTCTTC. Translated: CASSPSGGPRDEQFF.

The J gene is TRBJ2-3, the V gene TRBV11-3; 7 nucleotides line up with TRBD1. This CDR3 contains 17 residues. CDR1 is SGHNT and CDR2 is YENEEA in the germline V gene. Unmatched junction bases numbered 13, after V lost 3 bases and J lost 4 bases. The CDR3 DNA reads as TGTGCCAGCAGCTTGTGGCAAACAGGGGAAGGGTCAGATACGCAGTATTTT. It translates to CASSLWQTGEGSDTQYF. The variable domain in full, with the rest retrieved from reference TRBV11-3 and TRBJ2-3, is EAGVVQSPRYKIIEKKQPVAFWCNPISGHNTLYWYLQNLGQGPELLIRYENEEAVDDSQLPKDRFSAERLKGVDSTLKIQPAELGDSAVYLCASSLWQTGEGSDTQYFGPGTRLTVL.

The chain employs TRBV5-1 and TRBJ1-1, with D tentatively TRBD1 (6 bases). V lost 4 bases to trimming and J lost 3 bases, with 16 bases between them. Looked up from germline, CDR1 is SGHRS and CDR2 is YFSETQ. CDR3 length: 15 amino acids. The CDR3 bases are TGCGCCAGCAGCCCGGCTGGGGGCTGGTACACTGAAGCTTTCTTT. It translates to CASSPAGGWYTEAFF.